There are a few counts of the clone carrying this TCR beta chain. Its antigen is still unknown. The CDR3 totals 13 residues. Between the trimmed V and J ends, which lost 5 bases and 4 bases, there was a span of 11 bases. Making TCR cDNA involved 5'RACE template switching, which added UMIs and a universal primer site. Using its own MiXCR run on the 5' RACE reads, TCRdb lists one record per CDR3 protein. Of fewer than 450,000 distinct CDR3 sequences listed, around a tenth are singletons. The data were taken from a study of T cells after yellow fever vaccination. Across the whole study: Low-cell-number fractions underwent preparation using SMART-Seq v4 Ultra Low Input. Study results and caveats: Subsequent booster samples again held most clones from primary vaccination (96% CD4, nearly 90% CD8).

This receptor was obtained from a man in his late teens or twenties who received the YFV17D yellow fever vaccine. Here the sequenced sample was PBMCs, taken on the day of the first yellow fever vaccination. The chain joins TRBV12-3 or TRBV12-4 to TRBJ2-5; D ambiguous. The CDR3 protein is CASSQGPSETQYF. In DNA form, the CDR3 reads TGTGCCAGCAGTCAAGGACCCTCAGAGACCCAGTACTTC.